These 23 T cell receptor beta chains came from one sample sequenced in a study of vaccination and CD4 T cells after COVID-19. The Oncomine TCR Beta short-read assay was applied to DNA of cultured CD4+ T cells. TCRdb redid the calling of the PCR reads with MiXCR, one entry per CDR3 protein. Of around 6,800 distinct CDR3 sequences listed, about 31% are singletons. This sample's treatment: roughly 10-day PBMC culture with coronavirus spike peptide pools or control peptides (ViraFEST assay). An unexposed donor provided the CD4+ T cells, which were collected before the COVID-19 pandemic (2011-2018). Antigens for these TCRs are unknown. Sequencing was performed on CD4+ T cells from blood, cultured in vitro. These receptors all stem from a human donor in good health.

The rearrangement links TRBV12-3 or TRBV12-4 to TRBJ1-1, with unresolved D. There are 12 residues in the CDR3. V dropped 1 base and J dropped 5 bases, with 5 bases sitting between them. CDR3 sequence: CASSLVGTEAFF. The CDR3 region has the DNA TGTGCCAGCAGTTTAGTGGGGACTGAAGCTTTCTTT.

The table lists this clonotype with a few counts. The rearrangement links TRBV6-1 to TRBJ1-5, with D unclear. CDR1 is MNHNS and CDR2 is SASEGT in the germline V gene. V was shortened by 2 bases and J by 6 bases, with 5 bases between the two germline ends. This CDR3 has 12 residues. CDR3 in amino acids: CASSEYGQPQHF. CDR3 nucleotides: TGTGCCAGCAGTGAATACGGTCAGCCCCAGCATTTT.

The sample holds a few counts of this clonotype. The chain joins TRBV6-5 to TRBJ1-1, with D perhaps TRBD1 (6 bases). The CDR3 sequence is 17 residues long. Germline assignment: CDR1 MNHEY and CDR2 SVGAGI. V lost 2 bases and J 11 bases, leaving 27 bases between the germline ends. CDR3 bases: TGTGCCAGCAGTTACGCCGACCCTCAGGGGCTGGGAGCCCAGGCTTTCTTT. Translation: CASSYADPQGLGAQAFF.

A few counts support this clonotype. CDR3 nucleotides: TGTGCCAGCAGGCCCCCCGGGGGCAATTCACCCCTCCACTTT. Its translation is CASRPPGGNSPLHF. The chain combines TRBV5-8 with TRBJ1-6; the D gene is possibly TRBD1 (6 bases). CDR1 and CDR2 (germline): SGHTS, YDEGEE. The CDR3 length is 14 residues. V lost 5 bases and J 7 bases, leaving 13 bases between the germline ends. Variable domain in full (rest from reference TRBV5-8 and TRBJ1-6): EAGVTQSPTHLIKTRGQQATLRCSPISGHTSVYWYQQALGLGLQFLLWYDEGEERNRGNFPPRFSGRQFPNYSSELNVNALELEDSALYLCASRPPGGNSPLHFGNGTRLTVT.

This clonotype was found a few times. This rearrangement joins TRBV6-1 to TRBJ1-1; D uncertain. This CDR3 region has 16 residues. Trimming stripped 6 bases from V and 9 bases from J, with 26 bases between. Per the germline V gene, CDR1 is MNHNS and CDR2 is SASEGT. The CDR3 loop is CASRVRRPPGNRQAFF. CDR3 sequence (DNA): TGTGCCAGCAGAGTCCGGAGACCGCCGGGAAACCGGCAAGCTTTCTTT.

The chain links TRBV12-3 or TRBV12-4 to TRBJ2-7, with D tentatively TRBD1 (6 bases). The V end lost 6 bases, the J end lost 3 bases, and 15 bases lay between the germline ends. The length of the CDR3 is 14 residues. CDR3 sequence reads: CASRLGQSNYEQYF. CDR3 DNA: TGTGCCAGCAGACTTGGACAGAGTAACTACGAGCAGTACTTC.

This clonotype was detected a few times. The chain employs TRBV20-1 and TRBJ1-1; 8 nucleotides align to TRBD1. Trimming at V came to 3 bases and at J to 4 bases, leaving 10 bases not matched to a gene. There are 15 residues in the CDR3. Germline V gene sequence: CDR1 DFQATT, CDR2 SNEGSKA (reference sequence). In DNA, the CDR3 is TGCAGTGCTAGGAGGCAGGGGGCGTGGGGCACTGAAGCTTTCTTT. Protein sequence: CSARRQGAWGTEAFF.

The chain is built from TRBV30 and TRBJ1-6; D gene uncertain. The CDR3 has 11 amino acids. CDR1 is GTSNPN, CDR2 SVGIG, per germline (reference sequence). Trimming removed 2 bases from V and 7 bases from J, with 3 bases in between. This CDR3 reads CAWSSNSPLHF. The CDR3 region has the DNA TGTGCCTGGAGTTCGAATTCACCCCTCCACTTT.

The CDR3, as DNA: TGTGCCAGCAGCCCAAGTAGGGGGGCCGAGGGCTACACCTTC. Amino acid sequence: CASSPSRGAEGYTF. The rearrangement uses TRBV9 and TRBJ1-2, with D maybe TRBD1 (6 bases). Germline CDR1 and CDR2: SGDLS and YYNGEE. The germline V and J ends were trimmed by 4 bases and 8 bases, with 18 bases remaining between them. The CDR3 length is 14 residues. The full variable domain, with the rest looked up from reference TRBV9 and TRBJ1-2, is DSGVTQTPKHLITATGQRVTLRCSPRSGDLSVYWYQQSLDQGLQFLIQYYNGEERAKGNILERFSAQQFPDLHSELNLSSLELGDSALYFCASSPSRGAEGYTFGSGTRLTVV.

In this sample, this clonotype is medium-sized. The V gene is TRBV20-1, the J gene TRBJ1-2, with D possibly being TRBD1 (6 bases). V was shortened by 6 bases and J by 8 bases, with 19 bases between the two germline ends. The CDR3 covers 13 residues. Germline V lookup: CDR1 DFQATT, CDR2 SNEGSKA (reference sequence). The CDR3 DNA sequence: TGCAGTGCGTCGGGGACACCTGAGGGGGGCTACACCTTC. Protein product: CSASGTPEGGYTF.

Only a few counts were recorded for this clonotype. This rearrangement joins TRBV2 to TRBJ1-1; a possible D gene is TRBD1 (6 bases). Germline assignment: CDR1 SNHLY and CDR2 FYNNEI. V dropped 3 bases and J dropped 5 bases, with 13 bases sitting between them. This CDR3 region has 14 residues. CDR3 DNA: TGTGCCAGCAGTGATTTGGGGGCAGGTACTGAAGCTTTCTTT. Amino acid sequence: CASSDLGAGTEAFF.

This clonotype was picked up a small number of times. The gene calls are TRBV9 and TRBJ1-2, with 7 bases fitting TRBD1. The CDR3 runs 13 residues. The germline CDR1 and CDR2 sequences are SGDLS and YYNGEE. V lost 5 bases to trimming and J lost 0 bases; unmatched junction nucleotides: 1. Here the CDR3 DNA reads TGTGCCAGCAGTACAGGGGCTAACTATGGCTACACCTTC. Amino acids: CASSTGANYGYTF.

This clonotype occurred a few times. V usage is TRBV19 and J usage is TRBJ2-2, with 7 bases matching TRBD1. CDR1 and CDR2 (germline): LNHDA, SQIVND (reference sequence). This CDR3 region has 14 residues. The J segment lost 0 bases and the V segment lost 7 bases, leaving 2 bases of the junction unmatched. CDR3: CASTGTANTGELFF. CDR3 nucleotides: TGTGCCAGTACTGGGACAGCGAACACCGGGGAGCTGTTTTTT.

Here the CDR3 reads CASSRGGQGNEQFF. In DNA form, the CDR3 reads TGCGCCAGCAGCCGGGGGGGGCAGGGCAATGAGCAGTTCTTC. V gene TRBV5-1 combines with J gene TRBJ2-1, with 8 bases identical to TRBD2. Per the germline V gene, CDR1 is SGHRS and CDR2 is YFSETQ. The length of the CDR3 is 14 residues. The trim removed 4 bases at V and 6 bases at J, leaving 6 bases unmatched. Full variable domain (outside the CDR3, taken from reference TRBV5-1 and TRBJ2-1): KAGVTQTPRYLIKTRGQQVTLSCSPISGHRSVSWYQQTPGQGLQFLFEYFSETQRNKGNFPGRFSGRQFSNSRSEMNVSTLELGDSALYLCASSRGGQGNEQFFGPGTRLTVL.

This clonotype is medium-sized. The rearrangement joins TRBV6-1 to TRBJ1-6; 9 nucleotides agree with TRBD1. The J segment lost 5 bases and the V segment lost 5 bases, leaving 4 bases of the junction unmatched. The CDR3 loop spans 15 amino acids. Germline V gene lookup returns CDR1 MNHNS and CDR2 SASEGT. Written as DNA, the CDR3 is TGTGCCAGCAGTCGCCGGGACAGGGATAATTCACCCCTCCACTTT. Translated, it gives CASSRRDRDNSPLHF.

The chain carries TRBV20-1 and TRBJ1-1, with D perhaps TRBD1 (5 bases). The CDR3 has 15 residues. Germline CDR1 is DFQATT and CDR2 is SNEGSKA (reference sequence). V was cut by 5 bases and J by 1 base, with 17 bases left in between. CDR3 nucleotides: TGCAGTGCTTACGCCCGGGCAGGGTGGAACACTGAAGCTTTCTTT. It is translated as CSAYARAGWNTEAFF.

The chain employs TRBV10-3 and TRBJ1-1; no clear D gene. Trimming cost V 4 bases and J 4 bases, with 10 bases left between them. Germline V gene data show CDR1 as ENHRY and CDR2 as SYGVKD. This CDR3 has 13 residues. As DNA, the CDR3 is TGTGCCATCAGTGTTGAAAAATCCACTGAAGCTTTCTTT. Encoded protein: CAISVEKSTEAFF.

The table lists this clonotype with a few counts. The chain carries TRBV6-1 and TRBJ2-5; 13 bases match TRBD2. J gave up 7 bases and V 6 bases, and 8 bases lay outside the gene matches. The CDR3 loop spans 15 amino acids. Germline loops: CDR1 MNHNS, CDR2 SASEGT. The CDR3 reads CASSRLAGGKVTQYF. CDR3 nucleotide sequence: TGTGCCAGCAGCCGACTAGCGGGGGGTAAGGTGACCCAGTACTTC.

This clonotype is medium-sized by share. The chain employs TRBV6-1 and TRBJ1-1, with 8 bases fitting TRBD1. Losses at the gene ends were 6 bases for V and 0 bases for J; bases not matched to a gene: 3. CDR1 is MNHNS and CDR2 is SASEGT in the germline V gene. The CDR3 runs 14 residues. The CDR3 protein is CASRDRAMNTEAFF. The CDR3, as DNA: TGTGCCAGCAGGGACAGGGCCATGAACACTGAAGCTTTCTTT.

This clonotype was seen a few times. The genes are TRBV2 and TRBJ2-7; weak D call: TRBD1 (6 bases). The CDR3 is made up of 12 amino acids. Trimming took off 5 bases at V and 7 bases at J, with 12 bases between the two ends. Germline V gene data show CDR1 as SNHLY and CDR2 as FYNNEI. The CDR3 sequence: CASSYRVREQYF. The CDR3 DNA sequence: TGTGCCAGCAGTTACAGGGTAAGAGAGCAGTACTTC.

By share of the sample, this clonotype is medium-sized. The chain couples TRBV29-1 to TRBJ2-3; 10 bases are a match to TRBD1. Germline CDR1 and CDR2: SQVTM and ANQGSEA. J gave up 14 bases and V 4 bases, and 6 bases lay outside the gene matches. This CDR3 spans 11 amino acids. The CDR3 loop reads CSVGGRDRGYF. CDR3 in DNA: TGCAGCGTTGGGGGGCGGGACAGGGGGTATTTT.

This chain joins TRBV18 and TRBJ1-1; tentatively, D is TRBD1 (5 bases). Trimming removed 2 bases from V and 0 bases from J, with 7 bases in between. The CDR3 is 14 amino acids. Germline values: CDR1 KGHSH, CDR2 LQKENI. CDR3 residues: CASSPSGLNTEAFF. The CDR3 region has the DNA TGTGCCAGCTCACCATCAGGGTTGAACACTGAAGCTTTCTTT.

The rearrangement links TRBV7-8 to TRBJ1-1; TRBD1 might be the D (6 bases). Germline V gene data show CDR1 as SGHVS and CDR2 as FQNEAQ. V was cut by 2 bases and J by 4 bases, with 14 bases left in between. The CDR3 sequence is 15 residues long. Here the CDR3 DNA reads TGTGCCAGCAGCTTATCCGGGGGCTACGCCACTGAAGCTTTCTTT. It codes for CASSLSGGYATEAFF.